This T cell receptor beta chain came from a study of vaccination and CD4 T cells after COVID-19. On the study more broadly: Collection of post-vaccine samples followed dose two by a median approximately 69 days, spanning a range of 14 to 241.

There are 19 residues in the CDR3. J lost 0 bases, V lost 0 bases, and 11 bases had no gene match. Germline CDR1 reads DFQATT; CDR2 reads SNEGSKA (reference sequence). Treatment specified: roughly 11-day PBMC culture with coronavirus spike peptide pools or control peptides (ViraFEST assay). As concerns this clonotype: What it recognizes is unknown.

Points from the study as a whole: Convalescent patients displayed a median about 86% of reactive clones emerging only post-vaccination. Researchers looked at relatively few convalescent patients and had no early post-infection timepoints.

Sequenced with the Oncomine TCR Beta short-read assay was DNA taken from cultured CD4+ T cells. In TCRdb, the PCR reads were re-called with MiXCR into one record per CDR3 protein. The table includes roughly 13,000 distinct CDR3 sequences, around 55% detected once. The chain joins TRBV20-1 to TRBJ2-7; TRBD2 matches 13 bases. The source material was CD4+ T cells from blood, cultured in vitro. The sequence was obtained from a human donor who had recovered from COVID-19. CDR3 in amino acids: CSARDQGTSGALSSYEQYF. CDR3 in DNA: TGCAGTGCTAGAGATCAGGGGACTAGCGGGGCTCTTAGCTCCTACGAGCAGTACTTC.